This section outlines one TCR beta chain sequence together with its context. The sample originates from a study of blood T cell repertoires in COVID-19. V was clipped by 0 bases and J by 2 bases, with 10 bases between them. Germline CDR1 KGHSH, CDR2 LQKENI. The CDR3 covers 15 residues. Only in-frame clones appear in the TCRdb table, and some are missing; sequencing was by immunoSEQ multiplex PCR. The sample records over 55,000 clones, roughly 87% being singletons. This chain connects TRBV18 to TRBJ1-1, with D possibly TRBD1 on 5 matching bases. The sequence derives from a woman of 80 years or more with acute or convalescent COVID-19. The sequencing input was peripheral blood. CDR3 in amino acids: CASSPPPQGNTEAFF. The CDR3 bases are TGTGCCAGCTCACCACCGCCCCAGGGCAACACTGAAGCTTTCTTT.